This T cell receptor beta chain was obtained from a study of blood T cells in healthy people across ages. The CDR3 spans 16 residues. V was pared by 4 bases and J by 7 bases, with 9 bases of the junction left unmatched. Germline assignment: CDR1 MNHEY and CDR2 SVGAGI. Combining a sample-barcoded 5' primer with a J-beta primer mix, a second PCR ran for roughly 6 to 11 cycles. TCRdb redid the calling of the 5' RACE reads with MiXCR, one entry per CDR3 protein. The sample has 700,000 or so distinct CDR3 sequences, 20% to 25% seen once. The sequenced material came from blood. J is TRBJ2-1 and V is TRBV6-5, with TRBD2 matching 11 bases. The sequence was collected from a man between 65 and 80 years old in good health. The CDR3 spells CASSWPSGGKGNEQFF. CDR3 bases: TGTGCCAGCAGTTGGCCTAGCGGGGGGAAGGGGAATGAGCAGTTCTTC.